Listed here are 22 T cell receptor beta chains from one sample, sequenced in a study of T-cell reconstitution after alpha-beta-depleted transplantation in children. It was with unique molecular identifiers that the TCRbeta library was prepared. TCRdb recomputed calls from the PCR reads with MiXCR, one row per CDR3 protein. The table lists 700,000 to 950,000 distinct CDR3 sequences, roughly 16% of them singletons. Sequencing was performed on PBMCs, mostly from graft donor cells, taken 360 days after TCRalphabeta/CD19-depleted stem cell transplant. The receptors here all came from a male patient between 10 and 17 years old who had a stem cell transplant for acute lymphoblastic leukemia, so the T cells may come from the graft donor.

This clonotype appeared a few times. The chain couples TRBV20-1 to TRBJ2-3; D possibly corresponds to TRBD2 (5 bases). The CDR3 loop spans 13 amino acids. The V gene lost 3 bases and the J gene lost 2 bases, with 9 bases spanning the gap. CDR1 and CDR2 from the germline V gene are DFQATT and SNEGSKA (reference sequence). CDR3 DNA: TGCAGTGCTAGCGCTGACTACACAGATACGCAGTATTTT. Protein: CSASADYTDTQYF.

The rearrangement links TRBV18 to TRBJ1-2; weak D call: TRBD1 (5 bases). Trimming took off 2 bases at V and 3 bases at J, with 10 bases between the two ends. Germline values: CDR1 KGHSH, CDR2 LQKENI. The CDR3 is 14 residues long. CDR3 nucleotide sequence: TGTGCCAGCTCACCAAACGGGGGATACTATGGCTACACCTTC. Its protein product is CASSPNGGYYGYTF.

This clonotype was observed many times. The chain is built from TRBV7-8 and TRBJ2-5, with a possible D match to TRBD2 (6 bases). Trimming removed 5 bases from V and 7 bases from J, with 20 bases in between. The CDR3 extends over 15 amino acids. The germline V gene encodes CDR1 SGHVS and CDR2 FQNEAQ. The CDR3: CASSTLGGGFGTQYF. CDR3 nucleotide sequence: TGTGCCAGCAGCACCCTGGGAGGCGGGTTCGGGACCCAGTACTTC.

The CDR3 is CASSIRQGSYGYTF. Here the CDR3 DNA reads TGTGCCAGTAGTATTCGACAGGGGAGCTATGGCTACACCTTC. The chain uses TRBV19 and TRBJ1-2, with 8 bases that match TRBD1. The length of the CDR3 is 14 residues. Germline CDR1 is LNHDA and CDR2 is SQIVND (reference sequence). V gave up 3 bases and J gave up 4 bases; unmatched junction bases: 4.

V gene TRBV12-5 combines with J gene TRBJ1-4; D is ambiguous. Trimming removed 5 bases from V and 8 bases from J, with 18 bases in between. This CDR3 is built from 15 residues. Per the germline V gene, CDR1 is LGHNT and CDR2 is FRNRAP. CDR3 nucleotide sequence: TGTGCTAGTGGTCCCGGAACTGTAGCAGCCGAAAAACTGTTTTTT. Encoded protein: CASGPGTVAAEKLFF.

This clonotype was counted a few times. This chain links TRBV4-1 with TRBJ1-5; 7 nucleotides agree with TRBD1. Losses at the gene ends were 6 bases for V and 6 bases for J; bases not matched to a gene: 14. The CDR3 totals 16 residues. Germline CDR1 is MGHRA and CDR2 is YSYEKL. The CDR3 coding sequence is TGCGCCAGCAGAGTTTCCGGGACAGCTTATGGTCAGCCCCAGCATTTT. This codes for CASRVSGTAYGQPQHF.

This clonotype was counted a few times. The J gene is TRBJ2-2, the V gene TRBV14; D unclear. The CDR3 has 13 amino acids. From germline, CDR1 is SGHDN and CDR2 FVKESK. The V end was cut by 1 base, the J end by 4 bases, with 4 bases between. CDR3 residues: CASSQVLTGELFF. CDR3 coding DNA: TGTGCCAGCAGCCAAGTTCTCACCGGGGAGCTGTTTTTT.

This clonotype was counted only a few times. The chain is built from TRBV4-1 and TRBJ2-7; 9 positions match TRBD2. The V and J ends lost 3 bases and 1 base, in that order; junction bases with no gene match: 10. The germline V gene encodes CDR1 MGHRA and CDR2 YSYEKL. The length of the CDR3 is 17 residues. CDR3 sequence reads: CASSQGFRGRVSYEQYF. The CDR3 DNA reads TGCGCCAGCAGCCAGGGGTTTCGCGGGAGGGTGTCCTACGAGCAGTACTTC.

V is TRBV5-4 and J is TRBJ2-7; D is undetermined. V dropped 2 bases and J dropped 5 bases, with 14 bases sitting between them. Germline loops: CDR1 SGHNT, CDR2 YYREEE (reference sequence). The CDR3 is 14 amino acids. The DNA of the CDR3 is TGTGCCAGCAGCTTCGACCCAGCGCTCCACGAGCAGTACTTC. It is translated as CASSFDPALHEQYF.

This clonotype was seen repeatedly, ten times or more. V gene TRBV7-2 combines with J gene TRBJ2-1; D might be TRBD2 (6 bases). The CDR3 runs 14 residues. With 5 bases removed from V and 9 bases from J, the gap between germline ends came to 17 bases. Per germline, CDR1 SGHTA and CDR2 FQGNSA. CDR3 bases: TGTGCCAGCAGCCCGCACGGGGGTTGGGGTGAGCAGTTCTTC. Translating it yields CASSPHGGWGEQFF.

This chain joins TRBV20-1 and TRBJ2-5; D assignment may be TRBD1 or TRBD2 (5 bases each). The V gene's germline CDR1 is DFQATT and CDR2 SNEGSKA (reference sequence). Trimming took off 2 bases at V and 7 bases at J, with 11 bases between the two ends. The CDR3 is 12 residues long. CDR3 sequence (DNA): TGCAGTGCTAGAAGAGGGCAGGGGACCCAGTACTTC. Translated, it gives CSARRGQGTQYF.

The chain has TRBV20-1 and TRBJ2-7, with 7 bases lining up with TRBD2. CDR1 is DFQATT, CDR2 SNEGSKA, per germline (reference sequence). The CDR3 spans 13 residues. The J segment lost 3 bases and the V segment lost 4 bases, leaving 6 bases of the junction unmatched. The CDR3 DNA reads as TGCAGTGCTACTGCGGGAGCTGTCTACGAGCAGTACTTC. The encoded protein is CSATAGAVYEQYF.

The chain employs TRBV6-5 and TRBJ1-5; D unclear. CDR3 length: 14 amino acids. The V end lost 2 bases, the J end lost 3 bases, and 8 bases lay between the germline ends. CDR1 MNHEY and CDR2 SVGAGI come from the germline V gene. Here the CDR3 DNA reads TGTGCCAGCAGTTACATGGGGTACAATCAGCCCCAGCATTTT. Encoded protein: CASSYMGYNQPQHF.

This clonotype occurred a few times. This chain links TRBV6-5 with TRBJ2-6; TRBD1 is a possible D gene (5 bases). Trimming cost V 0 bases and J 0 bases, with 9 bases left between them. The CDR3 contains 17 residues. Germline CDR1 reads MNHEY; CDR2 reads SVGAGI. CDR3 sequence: CASSYSDTASGANVLTF. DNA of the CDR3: TGTGCCAGCAGTTACTCGGACACCGCCTCTGGGGCCAACGTCCTGACTTTC.

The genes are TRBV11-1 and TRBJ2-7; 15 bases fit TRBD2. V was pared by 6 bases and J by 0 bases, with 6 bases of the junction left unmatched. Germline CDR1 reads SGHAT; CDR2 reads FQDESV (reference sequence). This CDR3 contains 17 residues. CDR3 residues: CASSPGTSGRHSYEQYF. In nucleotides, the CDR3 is TGTGCCAGCAGTCCAGGGACTAGCGGGAGGCACTCCTACGAGCAGTACTTC.

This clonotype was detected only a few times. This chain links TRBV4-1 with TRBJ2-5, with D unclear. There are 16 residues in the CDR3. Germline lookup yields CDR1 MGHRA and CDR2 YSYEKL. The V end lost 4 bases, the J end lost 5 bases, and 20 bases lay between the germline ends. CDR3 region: CASSPSPPELRETQYF. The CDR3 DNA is TGCGCCAGCAGCCCAAGCCCTCCGGAGCTCCGGGAGACCCAGTACTTC.

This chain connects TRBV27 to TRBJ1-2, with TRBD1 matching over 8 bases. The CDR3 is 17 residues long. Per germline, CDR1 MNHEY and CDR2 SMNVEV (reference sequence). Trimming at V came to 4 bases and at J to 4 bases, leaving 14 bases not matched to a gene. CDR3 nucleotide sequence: TGTGCCAGCAGTTCCCTTATGCGACAGGGGCAGAGCTATGGCTACACCTTC. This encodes CASSSLMRQGQSYGYTF.

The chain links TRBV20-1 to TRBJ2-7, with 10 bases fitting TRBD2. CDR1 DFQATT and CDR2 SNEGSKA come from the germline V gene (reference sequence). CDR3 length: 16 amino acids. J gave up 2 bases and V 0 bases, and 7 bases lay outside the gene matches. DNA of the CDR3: TGCAGTGCTAGAGAACTAGCGGGGCCCCAGACCTACGAGCAGTACTTC. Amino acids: CSARELAGPQTYEQYF.

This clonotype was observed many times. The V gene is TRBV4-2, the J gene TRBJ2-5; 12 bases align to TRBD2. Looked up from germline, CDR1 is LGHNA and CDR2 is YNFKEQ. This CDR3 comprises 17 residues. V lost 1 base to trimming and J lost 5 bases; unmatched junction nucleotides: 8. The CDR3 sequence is CASSQGLAGGPSETQYF. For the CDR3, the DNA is TGTGCCAGCAGCCAAGGGCTAGCGGGAGGGCCCTCGGAGACCCAGTACTTC.

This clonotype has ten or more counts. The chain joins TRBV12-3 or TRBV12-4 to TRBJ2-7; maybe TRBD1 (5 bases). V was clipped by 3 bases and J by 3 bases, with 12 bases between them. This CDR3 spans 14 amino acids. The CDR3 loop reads CASSLKQDLYEQYF. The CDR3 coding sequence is TGTGCCAGCAGTTTGAAACAGGACCTCTACGAGCAGTACTTC.

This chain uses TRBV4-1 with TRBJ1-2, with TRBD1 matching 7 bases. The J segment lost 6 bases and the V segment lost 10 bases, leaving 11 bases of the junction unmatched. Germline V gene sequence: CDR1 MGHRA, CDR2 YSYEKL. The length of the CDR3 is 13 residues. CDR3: CATKRTGGHGYTF. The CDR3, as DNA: TGCGCCACCAAGAGGACAGGCGGGCATGGCTACACCTTC.

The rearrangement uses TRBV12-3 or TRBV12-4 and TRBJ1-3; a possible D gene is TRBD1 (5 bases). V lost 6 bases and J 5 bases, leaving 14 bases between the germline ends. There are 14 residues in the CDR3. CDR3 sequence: CASSFMGPRNTIYF. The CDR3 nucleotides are TGTGCCAGCAGCTTTATGGGGCCCCGAAACACCATATATTTT.